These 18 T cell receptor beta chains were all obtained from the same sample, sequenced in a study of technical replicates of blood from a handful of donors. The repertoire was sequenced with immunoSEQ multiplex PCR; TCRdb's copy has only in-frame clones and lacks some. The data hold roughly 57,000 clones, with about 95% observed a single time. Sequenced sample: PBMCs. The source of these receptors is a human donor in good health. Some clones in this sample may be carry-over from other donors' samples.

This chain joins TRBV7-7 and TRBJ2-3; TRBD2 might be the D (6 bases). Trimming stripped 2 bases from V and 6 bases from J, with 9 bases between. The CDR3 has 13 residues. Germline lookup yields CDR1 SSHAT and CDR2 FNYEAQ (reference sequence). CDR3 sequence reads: CASSLFAGDTQYF. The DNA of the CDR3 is TGTGCCAGCAGCTTATTTGCGGGGGATACGCAGTATTTT.

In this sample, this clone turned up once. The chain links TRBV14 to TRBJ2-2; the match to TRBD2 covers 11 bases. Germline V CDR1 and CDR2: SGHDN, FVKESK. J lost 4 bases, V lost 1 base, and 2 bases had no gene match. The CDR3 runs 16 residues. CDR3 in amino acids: CASSQGSGRATGELFF. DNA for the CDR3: TGTGCCAGCAGCCAAGGTAGCGGGAGGGCCACCGGGGAGCTGTTTTTT.

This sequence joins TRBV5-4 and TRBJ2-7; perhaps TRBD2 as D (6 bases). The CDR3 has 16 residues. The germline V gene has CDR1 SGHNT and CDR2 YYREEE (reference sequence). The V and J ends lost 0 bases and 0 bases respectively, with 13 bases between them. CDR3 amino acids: CASSLGGAGLSYEQYF. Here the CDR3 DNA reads TGTGCCAGCAGCTTGGGCGGAGCGGGCCTCTCCTACGAGCAGTACTTC.

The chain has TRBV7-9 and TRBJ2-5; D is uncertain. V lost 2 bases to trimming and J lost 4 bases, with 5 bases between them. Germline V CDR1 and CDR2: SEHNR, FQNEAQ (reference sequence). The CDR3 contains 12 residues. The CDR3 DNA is TGTGCCAGCAGCTTAACTACAGAGACCCAGTACTTC. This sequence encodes CASSLTTETQYF.

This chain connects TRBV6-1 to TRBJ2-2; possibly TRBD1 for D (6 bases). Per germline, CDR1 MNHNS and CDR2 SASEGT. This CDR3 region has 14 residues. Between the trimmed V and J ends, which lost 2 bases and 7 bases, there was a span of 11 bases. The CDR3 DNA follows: TGTGCCAGCAGTGAAATTAGCAGGGGCGGGGAGCTGTTTTTT. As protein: CASSEISRGGELFF.

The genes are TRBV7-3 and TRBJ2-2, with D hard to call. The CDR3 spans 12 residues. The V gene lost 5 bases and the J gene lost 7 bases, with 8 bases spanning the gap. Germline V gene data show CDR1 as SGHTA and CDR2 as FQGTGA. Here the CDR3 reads CASSRDIGELFF. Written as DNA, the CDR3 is TGTGCCAGCAGCCGAGACATCGGGGAGCTGTTTTTT. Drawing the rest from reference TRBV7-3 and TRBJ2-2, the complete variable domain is GAGVSQTPSNKVTEKGKYVELRCDPISGHTALYWYRQSLGQGPEFLIYFQGTGAADDSGLPNDRFFAVRPEGSVSTLKIQRTERGDSAVYLCASSRDIGELFFGEGSRLTVL.

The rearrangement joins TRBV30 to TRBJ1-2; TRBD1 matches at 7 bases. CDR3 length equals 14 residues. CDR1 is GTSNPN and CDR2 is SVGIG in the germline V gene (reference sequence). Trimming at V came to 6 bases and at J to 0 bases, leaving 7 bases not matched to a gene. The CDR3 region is CACNRGWPNYGYTF. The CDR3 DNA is TGTGCCTGTAACAGGGGTTGGCCTAACTATGGCTACACCTTC.

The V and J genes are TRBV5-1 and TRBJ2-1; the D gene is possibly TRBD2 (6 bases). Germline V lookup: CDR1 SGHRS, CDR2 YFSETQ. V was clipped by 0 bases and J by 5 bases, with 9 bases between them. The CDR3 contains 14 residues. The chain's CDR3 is CASSLASADNEQFF. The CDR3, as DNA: TGCGCCAGCAGCTTGGCTAGCGCAGACAATGAGCAGTTCTTC.

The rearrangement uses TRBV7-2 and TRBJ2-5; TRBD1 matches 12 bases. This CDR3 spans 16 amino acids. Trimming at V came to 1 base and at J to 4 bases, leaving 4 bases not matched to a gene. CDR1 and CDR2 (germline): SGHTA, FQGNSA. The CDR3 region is CASSLVGQGAGETQYF. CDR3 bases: TGTGCCAGCAGCTTAGTGGGACAGGGGGCTGGAGAGACCCAGTACTTC.

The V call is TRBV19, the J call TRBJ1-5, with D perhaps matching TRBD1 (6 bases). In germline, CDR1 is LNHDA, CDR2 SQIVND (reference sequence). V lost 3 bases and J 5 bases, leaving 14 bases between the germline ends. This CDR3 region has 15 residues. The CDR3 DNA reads TGTGCCAGTAGTATTTTGGGGGGGCCGTATCAGCCCCAGCATTTT. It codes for CASSILGGPYQPQHF.

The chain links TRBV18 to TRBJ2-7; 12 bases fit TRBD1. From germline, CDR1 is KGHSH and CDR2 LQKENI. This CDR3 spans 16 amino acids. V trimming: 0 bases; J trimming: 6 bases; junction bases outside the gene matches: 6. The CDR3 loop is CASSPPKGTGGSEQYF. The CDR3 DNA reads TGTGCCAGCTCACCACCCAAGGGGACAGGGGGCTCCGAGCAGTACTTC.

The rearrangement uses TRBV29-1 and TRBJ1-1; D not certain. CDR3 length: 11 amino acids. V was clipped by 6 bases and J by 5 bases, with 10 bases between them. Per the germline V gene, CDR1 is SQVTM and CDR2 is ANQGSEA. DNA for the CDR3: TGCAGCGTAACGCGGGTTACTGAAGCTTTCTTT. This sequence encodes CSVTRVTEAFF.

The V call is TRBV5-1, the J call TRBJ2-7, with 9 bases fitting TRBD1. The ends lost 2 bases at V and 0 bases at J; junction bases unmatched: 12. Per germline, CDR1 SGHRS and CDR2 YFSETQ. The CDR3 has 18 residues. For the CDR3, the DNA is TGCGCCAGCAGCTTATGGGTTGGCGGACAGGGGTCCTCCTACGAGCAGTACTTC. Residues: CASSLWVGGQGSSYEQYF. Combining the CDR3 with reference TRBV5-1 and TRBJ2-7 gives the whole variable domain KAGVTQTPRYLIKTRGQQVTLSCSPISGHRSVSWYQQTPGQGLQFLFEYFSETQRNKGNFPGRFSGRQFSNSRSEMNVSTLELGDSALYLCASSLWVGGQGSSYEQYFGPGTRLTVT.

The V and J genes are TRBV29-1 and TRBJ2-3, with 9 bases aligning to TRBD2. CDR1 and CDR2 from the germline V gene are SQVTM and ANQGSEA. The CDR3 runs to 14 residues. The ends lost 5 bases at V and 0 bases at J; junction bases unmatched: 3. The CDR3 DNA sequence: TGCAGCGTTCTGACTAGCGGAAGCACAGATACGCAGTATTTT. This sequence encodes CSVLTSGSTDTQYF.

CDR3 sequence: CASSVDGYEKLFF. CDR3 coding DNA: TGTGCCAGCAGCGTAGACGGGTATGAAAAACTGTTTTTT. The chain couples TRBV9 to TRBJ1-4; D gene ambiguous. V was trimmed by 0 bases and J by 6 bases, leaving 6 bases between them. Germline V lookup: CDR1 SGDLS, CDR2 YYNGEE. The CDR3 has 13 residues. The full variable domain, in which reference TRBV9 and TRBJ1-4 provide the parts outside the CDR3, is DSGVTQTPKHLITATGQRVTLRCSPRSGDLSVYWYQQSLDQGLQFLIQYYNGEERAKGNILERFSAQQFPDLHSELNLSSLELGDSALYFCASSVDGYEKLFFGSGTQLSVL.

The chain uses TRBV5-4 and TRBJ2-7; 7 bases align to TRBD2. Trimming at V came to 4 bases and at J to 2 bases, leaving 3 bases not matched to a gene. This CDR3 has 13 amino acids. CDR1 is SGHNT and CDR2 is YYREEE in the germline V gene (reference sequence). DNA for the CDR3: TGTGCCAGCAGCAGCGGGAATACCTACGAGCAGTACTTC. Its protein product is CASSSGNTYEQYF. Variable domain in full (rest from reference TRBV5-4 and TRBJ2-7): ETGVTQSPTHLIKTRGQQVTLRCSSQSGHNTVSWYQQALGQGPQFIFQYYREEENGRGNFPPRFSGLQFPNYSSELNVNALELDDSALYLCASSSGNTYEQYFGPGTRLTVT.

The CDR3 region has the DNA TGTGCCAGCAGTTTGACAGGAGCTTCCTACGAGCAGTACTTC. Amino acids: CASSLTGASYEQYF. The rearrangement uses TRBV27 and TRBJ2-7, with D possibly TRBD1 on 6 matching bases. CDR1 MNHEY and CDR2 SMNVEV come from the germline V gene (reference sequence). V was shortened by 3 bases and J by 1 base, with 10 bases between the two germline ends. The length of the CDR3 is 14 residues.

Here the CDR3 reads CASSPRTPGLAGGSNEQFF. The CDR3, as DNA: TGTGCCAGCAGCCCAAGAACACCGGGACTAGCGGGGGGCTCCAATGAGCAGTTCTTC. This sequence joins TRBV5-4 and TRBJ2-1; 15 bases match TRBD2. After removal of 4 bases from V and 6 bases from J, the junction contained 14 bases not matched to a gene. This CDR3 has 19 amino acids. CDR1 and CDR2 (germline): SGHNT, YYREEE (reference sequence). Full variable domain (rest looked up from reference TRBV5-4 and TRBJ2-1): ETGVTQSPTHLIKTRGQQVTLRCSSQSGHNTVSWYQQALGQGPQFIFQYYREEENGRGNFPPRFSGLQFPNYSSELNVNALELDDSALYLCASSPRTPGLAGGSNEQFFGPGTRLTVL.